What follows describes a single T cell receptor beta chain. This sample was included in a study of cytomegalovirus exposure and HLA in healthy donors. The wider study: There were a few hundred genotyped donors. Of these, about 86% fell in the genetic ancestry cluster associated with self-reported Caucasian donors.

The germline CDR1 and CDR2 sequences are SEHNR and FQNEAQ (reference sequence). With 1 base removed from V and 8 bases from J, the gap between germline ends came to 15 bases. The CDR3 extends over 15 amino acids. The PCR ran on 60 Vbeta and 13 Jbeta primers. Produced via immunoSEQ multiplex PCR; TCRdb's table is partial and in-frame only. This sample has about 110,000 clones, with roughly 75% found just once. This clonotype originated in a man aged 40-55 years in good health and CMV-seronegative. The chain links TRBV7-9 to TRBJ2-1; a weak D match, TRBD2 (5 bases). Material for sequencing was PBMCs. The CDR3 region has the DNA TGTGCCAGCAGCTTAGGAGCGGCCCTTACGGATGAGCAGTTCTTC. Translation: CASSLGAALTDEQFF.